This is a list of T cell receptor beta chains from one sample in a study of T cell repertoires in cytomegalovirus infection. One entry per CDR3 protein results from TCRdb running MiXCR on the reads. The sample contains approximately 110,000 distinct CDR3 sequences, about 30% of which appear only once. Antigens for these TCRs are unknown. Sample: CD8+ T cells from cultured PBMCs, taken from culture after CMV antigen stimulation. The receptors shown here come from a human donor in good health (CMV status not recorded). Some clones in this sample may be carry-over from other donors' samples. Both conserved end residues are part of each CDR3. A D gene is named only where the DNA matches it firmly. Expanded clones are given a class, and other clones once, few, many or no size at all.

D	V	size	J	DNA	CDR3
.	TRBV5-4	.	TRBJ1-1	TGTGCCAGCAGCGTCACATGGGGGAACGCTGAAGCTTTCTTT	CASSVTWGNAEAFF
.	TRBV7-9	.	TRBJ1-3	TGTGCCAGCACCTACCAGGGTTCTGGAAACACCATATATTTT	CASTYQGSGNTIYF
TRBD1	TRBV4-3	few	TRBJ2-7	TGCGCCAGCAGCCAAGAATTGGGAGGACAGGGGGCCGACGAGCAGTACTTC	CASSQELGGQGADEQYF
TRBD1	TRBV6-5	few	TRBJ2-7	TGTGCCAGCAGTTACTCCGGACAGGGGGCGTATTGGTACGAGCAGTACTTC	CASSYSGQGAYWYEQYF
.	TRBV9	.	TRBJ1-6	TGTGCCAGCAGCGTTGACACGGGCAGGTCACCCCTCCACTTT	CASSVDTGRSPLHF
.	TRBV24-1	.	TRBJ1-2	TGTGCCACCAGTGATCGGCAGACAGACTATGGCTACACCTTC	CATSDRQTDYGYTF
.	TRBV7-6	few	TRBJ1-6	TGTGCCAGCAGCTTAGAGCCAGGGAATAATTCACCCCTCCACTTT	CASSLEPGNNSPLHF
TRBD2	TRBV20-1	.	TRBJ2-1	TGCAGTGCTCCATGGACTAGCCGTTCCTACAATGAGCAGTTCTTC	CSAPWTSRSYNEQFF
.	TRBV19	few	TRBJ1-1	TGTGCCAGTAGTATGGGGTTTTCGGCTGAAGCTTTCTTT	CASSMGFSAEAFF
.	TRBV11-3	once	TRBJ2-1	TGTGCCAGCAGCTTCGGCAGTGGGGGCGGTGAGCAGTTCTTC	CASSFGSGGGEQFF
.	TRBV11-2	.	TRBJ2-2	TGTGCCAGCAGCGGGGGGCCCGGGGAGCTGTTTTTT	CASSGGPGELFF
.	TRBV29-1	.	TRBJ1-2	TGCAGCGTTTCACCACAGGCCAGCCCCGGCGCGGACTATGGCTACACCTTC	CSVSPQASPGADYGYTF
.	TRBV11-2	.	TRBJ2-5	TGTGCCAGCAGCTTAGCACGGGGGCTCCAAGAGACCCAGTACTTC	CASSLARGLQETQYF
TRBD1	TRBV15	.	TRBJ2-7	TGTGCCACCAGCGACGGGACAGCCGAGGAGCAGTACTTC	CATSDGTAEEQYF
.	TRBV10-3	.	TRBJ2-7	TGTGCCATCAGTGAGTCGGTCGGGATCGAGCAGTACTTC	CAISESVGIEQYF
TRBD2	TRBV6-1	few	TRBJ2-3	TGTGCCAGCAGTTGGGGTAGCGGGGGGGCCGGCGATACGCAGTATTTT	CASSWGSGGAGDTQYF
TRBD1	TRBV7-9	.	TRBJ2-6	TGTGCCAGCAGCTTAGAACAGGGGAACGGGGCCAACGTCCTGACTTTC	CASSLEQGNGANVLTF
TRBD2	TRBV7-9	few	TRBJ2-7	TGTGCCAGCACCGACCCGGGGGGGCGAGACTACGAGCAGTACTTC	CASTDPGGRDYEQYF
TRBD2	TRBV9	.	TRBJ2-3	TGTGCCAGCAGCGTAGCGATGGCTAGCGGGACGACGGATACGCAGTTT	CASSVAMASGTTDTQF
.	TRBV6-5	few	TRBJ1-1	TGTGCCAGCAGTTACTCCGGCAGTATGAACACTGAAGCTTTCTTT	CASSYSGSMNTEAFF
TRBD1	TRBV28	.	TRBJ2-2	TGTGCCAGCAGGAAACAGGGGTGGACCGGGGAGCTGTTTTTT	CASRKQGWTGELFF
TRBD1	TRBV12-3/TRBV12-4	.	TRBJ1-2	TGTGCCAGCAGCCCTACAGGGGGCCATTATGGCTACACCTTC	CASSPTGGHYGYTF
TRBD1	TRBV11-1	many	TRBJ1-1	TGTGCCAGCAGCTTAGAGGTGGCAGGGGGGTTGAACACTGAAGCTTTCTTT	CASSLEVAGGLNTEAFF
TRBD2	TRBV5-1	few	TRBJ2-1	TGCGCCAGCAGCTTTTACGACGGGGGGGTTAACAATGAGCAGTTCTTC	CASSFYDGGVNNEQFF
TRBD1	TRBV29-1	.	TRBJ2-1	TGCAGCGTCCTCCGGGACAGGGTGGCAGATGAGCAGTTCTTC	CSVLRDRVADEQFF
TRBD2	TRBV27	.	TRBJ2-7	TGTGCCAGCAGTTTTGGTCTAGCGGGCGGATACGAGCAGTACTTC	CASSFGLAGGYEQYF